Listed below are T cell receptor beta chains from one sample, sequenced in a study of blood T cells in healthy people across ages. One entry per CDR3 protein, called by TCRdb with MiXCR from the 5' RACE reads. The data show around 710,000 distinct CDR3 sequences, roughly 43% seen once. The specimen was blood. All receptors come from a woman aged 55-75 years in good health. The CDR3 runs from the conserved cysteine through the conserved F or W. Each record gives: CDR3 DNA, CDR3 protein, V gene, CDR3 length, J gene, clone size, D gene. A D gene is named only where the DNA matches it firmly. A clone size is listed for some rows: how often the clone was seen (once, few, many), or a class if it is expanded.

TGCAGTGCTAGAGATCGGAGGGGTCTAGCGGGAGTCTATGAGCAGTTCTTC | CSARDRRGLAGVYEQFF | TRBV20-1 | 17 | TRBJ2-1 | . | TRBD2
TGTGCCAGCAGTCGGGACGGGGGGAACACTGAAGCTTTCTTT | CASSRDGGNTEAFF | TRBV7-2 | 14 | TRBJ1-1 | . | .
TGTGCCAGCAGTTACAACGGCTATGGCTACACCTTC | CASSYNGYGYTF | TRBV6-5 | 12 | TRBJ1-2 | . | .
TGTGCCAGCAGCTGGACGCCCAGCTCCTACAATGAGCAGTTCTTC | CASSWTPSSYNEQFF | TRBV3-1 | 15 | TRBJ2-1 | . | .
TGTGCCAGCAGCTTAGTCGCCTATGGAATAGCGGACCCAGGGGAGCAGTACTTC | CASSLVAYGIADPGEQYF | TRBV13 | 18 | TRBJ2-5 | few | .
TGCAGTGCTAGAGATAATCGGCAGAGACCTAATGAAAAACTGTTTTTT | CSARDNRQRPNEKLFF | TRBV20-1 | 16 | TRBJ1-4 | . | .
TGTGCCAACTCAGGGGGTCGCTATGGCTACACCTTC | CANSGGRYGYTF | TRBV6-1 | 12 | TRBJ1-2 | few | TRBD1
TGCAGTGCTTGCTACTTGGACAGGGGGCTTGCAGATACGCAGTATTTT | CSACYLDRGLADTQYF | TRBV20-1 | 16 | TRBJ2-3 | . | TRBD1
TGTGCCAGCAGCCTAGGTCGGGTGGAGGATTCACCCCTCCACTTT | CASSLGRVEDSPLHF | TRBV12-3/TRBV12-4 | 15 | TRBJ1-6 | few | .
TGTGCCAGCAGTACGGGTCTAGCATACGAGCAGTACTTC | CASSTGLAYEQYF | TRBV12-3/TRBV12-4 | 13 | TRBJ2-7 | many | .
TGTGCCAGCAGCCCGGGACTAGCGGGAGTTCTTTACAATGAGCAGTTCTTC | CASSPGLAGVLYNEQFF | TRBV7-9 | 17 | TRBJ2-1 | . | TRBD2
TGTGCCAGCAGCCAGGGACAGACCATGAACAATGAGCAGTTCTTC | CASSQGQTMNNEQFF | TRBV7-2 | 15 | TRBJ2-1 | . | TRBD1
TGTGCCAGCAGCTTAGGGGCAGGGGGTTTCTACGAGCAGTACTTC | CASSLGAGGFYEQYF | TRBV11-2 | 15 | TRBJ2-7 | . | TRBD1
TGTGCCAGCAGTGACTCGGGGGCAGTCGGCCACTATGGCTACAACTTC | CASSDSGAVGHYGYNF | TRBV6-4 | 16 | TRBJ1-2 | . | .
TGTGCCAGCAGCTTAGAAGGGCTACAGGGAGCGCCCCAGCATTTT | CASSLEGLQGAPQHF | TRBV7-8 | 15 | TRBJ1-5 | . | .
TGCAGCGTTGAAGATGGTTGGGTGTACCAAGAGACCCAGTACTTC | CSVEDGWVYQETQYF | TRBV29-1 | 15 | TRBJ2-5 | many | .
TGTGCCAGCAGCGTAGGTGTAGGGGGCAGATACGAGCAGTACTTC | CASSVGVGGRYEQYF | TRBV9 | 15 | TRBJ2-7 | . | TRBD1
TGTGCCAGCAGCTCCCTGCTAGCGGGAGCCCCCTACGAGCAGTACTTC | CASSSLLAGAPYEQYF | TRBV7-2 | 16 | TRBJ2-7 | . | TRBD2
TGTGCCAGCAGCTTTCGCAATAAGCAGTTCTTC | CASSFRNKQFF | TRBV7-8 | 11 | TRBJ2-1 | once | .
TGTGCCAGCCCCCAAGGGACTAGCGGGGGGAACTCCTACAATGAGCAGTTCTTC | CASPQGTSGGNSYNEQFF | TRBV7-2 | 18 | TRBJ2-1 | . | TRBD2
TGTGCCAGCAGTTCGGAGGGGGAGACCCAGTACTTC | CASSSEGETQYF | TRBV7-6 | 12 | TRBJ2-5 | many | .
TGTGCCAGCAGTTTAAAAGGGGCTGAAGCTTTCTTT | CASSLKGAEAFF | TRBV12-3/TRBV12-4 | 12 | TRBJ1-1 | . | .
TGTGCCAGCAGCGAACTAGCGGGAGGGTCCTACGAGCAGTACTTC | CASSELAGGSYEQYF | TRBV13 | 15 | TRBJ2-7 | many | TRBD2
TGCGCCAGCAGCCAAGGCCTAGCCGTTGAGCAGTTCTTC | CASSQGLAVEQFF | TRBV4-3 | 13 | TRBJ2-1 | many | .
TGTGCCAGCAGCCAGGGGTCGGGGCAGTACTTC | CASSQGSGQYF | TRBV7-2 | 11 | TRBJ2-5 | . | .
TGTGCCAGCAGCCCTTACGGAGTCGCGCAGTTCTTC | CASSPYGVAQFF | TRBV12-3/TRBV12-4 | 12 | TRBJ2-1 | many | .
TGTGCCAGCAAGTCGAACACCGGGGAGCTGTTTTTT | CASKSNTGELFF | TRBV27 | 12 | TRBJ2-2 | . | .
TGTGCCAGCAGCAGGGTCCTCAATGAGCAGTTCTTC | CASSRVLNEQFF | TRBV5-6 | 12 | TRBJ2-1 | . | .
TGTGCCAGCAGCTTAGCGTCAAAGGGATATGACTCCTCTGGAGACACCATATATTTT | CASSLASKGYDSSGDTIYF | TRBV7-2 | 19 | TRBJ1-3 | . | .
TGTGCCAGCAGCTTAACGTCAGGACTAGGGGTTCCGGAGACCCAGTACTTC | CASSLTSGLGVPETQYF | TRBV7-6 | 17 | TRBJ2-5 | . | TRBD2
TGTGCCAGCACCCCAGACCCAACCGCCTTCTACGAGCAGTACTTC | CASTPDPTAFYEQYF | TRBV9 | 15 | TRBJ2-7 | few | .
TGTGCCAGCAGTACATGGGACCGACGAAGGGAGCAGTACTTC | CASSTWDRRREQYF | TRBV28 | 14 | TRBJ2-5 | . | .
TGTGCCAGCAGTTACTGGTCAGGGGACAAGTCCGAGCAGTACTTC | CASSYWSGDKSEQYF | TRBV6-5 | 15 | TRBJ2-7 | . | .
TGTGCCAGCAGACCTGCGCGGGAGTTTTACGGGCAGTACTTC | CASRPAREFYGQYF | TRBV27 | 14 | TRBJ2-5 | . | TRBD2
TGCAGTGCTTCGACTAGCGGCCAAGAGACCCAGTACTTC | CSASTSGQETQYF | TRBV20-1 | 13 | TRBJ2-5 | . | TRBD2
TGTGCCAGCAGCTTGAATCCAAACTATGGCTACACCTTC | CASSLNPNYGYTF | TRBV7-8 | 13 | TRBJ1-2 | few | .
TGCGCCAGCAATAGAGGGGATGGACAGGGGGTTAACGAGCAGTACTTC | CASNRGDGQGVNEQYF | TRBV10-1 | 16 | TRBJ2-7 | few | TRBD1
TGTGCCAGCAGGGCCGCTGTAGGGGGGGGTCACTACAATGAGCAGTTCTTC | CASRAAVGGGHYNEQFF | TRBV12-3/TRBV12-4 | 17 | TRBJ2-1 | . | .
TGCAGTGCTTCCCCTATCGGCTCGTTATCCTACGAGCAGTACTTC | CSASPIGSLSYEQYF | TRBV20-1 | 15 | TRBJ2-7 | . | .
TGTGCCAGCAGCCAAGATCTTAGCGGGAGCACAGATACGCAGTATTTT | CASSQDLSGSTDTQYF | TRBV4-2 | 16 | TRBJ2-3 | . | TRBD2
TGTGCCAGCAACCGACTAGCGGGGCGCACAGATACGCAGTATTTT | CASNRLAGRTDTQYF | TRBV2 | 15 | TRBJ2-3 | . | TRBD2
TGTGCCAGCTCATCCACCGGGACAGGGGGCACCGGGGAGCTGTTTTTT | CASSSTGTGGTGELFF | TRBV18 | 16 | TRBJ2-2 | . | TRBD1
TGTGCCAGCAGTTTCGGACTAGCGGGAGGGTTAACTTCGGATACGCAGTATTTT | CASSFGLAGGLTSDTQYF | TRBV27 | 18 | TRBJ2-3 | . | TRBD2
TGCGCCAGCAGCCCACAAAACGGGGGGGCTTTCTACGAGCAGTACTTC | CASSPQNGGAFYEQYF | TRBV5-1 | 16 | TRBJ2-7 | . | TRBD2